This paragraph covers one T cell receptor (beta chain) sequence. TCRdb fed the RT-PCR reads into MiXCR, producing one record per CDR3 protein. The sample lists 750,000 to 850,000 distinct CDR3 sequences, approximately 18% seen once, with about a tenth in the top ten. This entry belongs to a study of response to subunit inactivated influenza vaccine. Trimming pared 2 bases from V and 3 bases from J, leaving 15 bases between. Germline V gene sequence: CDR1 SGHRS, CDR2 YFSETQ. This CDR3 is 15 amino acids long. The clonotype originates from a man aged 45 to 65 who received an inactivated influenza vaccine. The chain combines TRBV5-1 with TRBJ2-7; weak D call: TRBD2 (7 bases). The sequencing here drew on PBMCs from blood, taken 4 to 6 days after vaccination. As DNA, the CDR3 is TGCGCCAGCAGCTTAACGGCAGGGGAGGGCTACGAGCAGTACTTC. This encodes CASSLTAGEGYEQYF.